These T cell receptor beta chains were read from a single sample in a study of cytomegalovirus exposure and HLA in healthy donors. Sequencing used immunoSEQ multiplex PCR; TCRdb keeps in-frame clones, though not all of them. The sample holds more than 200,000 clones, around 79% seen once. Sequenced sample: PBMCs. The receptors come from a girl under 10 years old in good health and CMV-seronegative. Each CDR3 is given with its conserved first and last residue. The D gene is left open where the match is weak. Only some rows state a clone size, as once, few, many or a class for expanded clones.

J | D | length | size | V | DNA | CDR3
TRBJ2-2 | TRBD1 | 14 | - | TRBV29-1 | TGCAGCGTTGGGGACAGGGCGAACACCGGGGAGCTGTTTTTT | CSVGDRANTGELFF
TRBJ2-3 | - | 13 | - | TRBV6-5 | TGTGCCAGCAGTTACTTGGGCGCAGATACGCAGTATTTT | CASSYLGADTQYF
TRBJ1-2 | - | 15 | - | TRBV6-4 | TGTGCCAGCAGACAAACGGGACTTTCAAACTATGGCTACACCTTC | CASRQTGLSNYGYTF
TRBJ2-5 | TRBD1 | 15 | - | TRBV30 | TGTGCCTGGAGTGCGCTGGACAGGGGCCGAGAGACCCAGTACTTC | CAWSALDRGRETQYF
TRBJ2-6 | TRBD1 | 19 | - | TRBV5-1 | TGCGCCAGCAGCTTTTGGCCGGGACAGGGGGAAGCCGGGGCCAACGTCCTGACTTTC | CASSFWPGQGEAGANVLTF
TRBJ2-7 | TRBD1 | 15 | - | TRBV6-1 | TGTGCCAGCAGAACCGGGACAGGGTCATCCTACGAGCAGTACTTC | CASRTGTGSSYEQYF
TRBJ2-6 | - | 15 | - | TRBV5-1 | TGCGCCAGCAGCTTGGGGGGAGCTGGGGCCAACGTCCTGACTTTC | CASSLGGAGANVLTF
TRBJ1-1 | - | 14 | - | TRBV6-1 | TGTGCCAGCAGTGTTAGGGGGAGGAACACTGAAGCTTTCTTT | CASSVRGRNTEAFF
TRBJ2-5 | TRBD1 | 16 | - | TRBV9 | TGTGCCAGCAGCTCCCGGGACAGGGATTTTTGGGAGACCCAGTACTTC | CASSSRDRDFWETQYF
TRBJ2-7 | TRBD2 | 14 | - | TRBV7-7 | TGTGCCAGCAGCACCCCCCTAGCGGCCTACGAGCAGTACTTC | CASSTPLAAYEQYF
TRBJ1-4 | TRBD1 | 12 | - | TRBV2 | TGTGCCAGTTGGACAGGGAATGAAAAACTGTTTTTT | CASWTGNEKLFF
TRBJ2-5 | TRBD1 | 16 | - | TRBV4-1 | TGCGCCAGCAGCCAATTATCGGGACAGGGGAAAGAGACCCAGTACTTC | CASSQLSGQGKETQYF
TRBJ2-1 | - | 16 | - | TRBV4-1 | TGCGCCAGCAGCCCAACCTCGACAACCTCCTACAATGAGCAGTTCTTC | CASSPTSTTSYNEQFF
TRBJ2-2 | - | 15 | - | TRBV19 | TGTGCCAGTAGTTTCGGTGACAGCAACACCGGGGAGCTGTTTTTT | CASSFGDSNTGELFF
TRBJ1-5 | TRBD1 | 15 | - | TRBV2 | TGTGCCAGCAGTGATTACAGGGGGTCCAATCAGCCCCAGCATTTT | CASSDYRGSNQPQHF
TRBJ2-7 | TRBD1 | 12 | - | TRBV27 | TGTGCCAGCAGTAACAGGGGCCACGAGCAGTACTTC | CASSNRGHEQYF
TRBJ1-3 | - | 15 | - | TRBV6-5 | TGTGCCAGCAGTTTCAGCAGGGGAAAAGGAAACACCATATATTTT | CASSFSRGKGNTIYF
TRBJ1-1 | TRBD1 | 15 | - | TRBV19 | TGTGCCAGTTCAGGTAAACAGGGGATGAACACTGAAGCTTTCTTT | CASSGKQGMNTEAFF
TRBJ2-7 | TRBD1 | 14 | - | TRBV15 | TGTGCCACCAAACCGCAGGGGGCCTCGTACGAGCAGTACTTC | CATKPQGASYEQYF
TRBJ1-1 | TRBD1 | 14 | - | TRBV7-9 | TGTGCCAGCAGCAGCGGACAGGCAGGCGTTGAAGCTTTCTTT | CASSSGQAGVEAFF
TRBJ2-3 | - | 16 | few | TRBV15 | TGTGCCACCAGCAGGGGGCTAAGCCCTAGCACAGATACGCAGTATTTT | CATSRGLSPSTDTQYF
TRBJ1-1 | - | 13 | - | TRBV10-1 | TGCGCCAGCAGGGGAGTCATGAACACTGAAGCTTTCTTT | CASRGVMNTEAFF
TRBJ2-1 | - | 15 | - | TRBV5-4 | TGTGCCAGCAGCATAAAGACTGGCAGCTACAATGAGCAGTTCTTC | CASSIKTGSYNEQFF
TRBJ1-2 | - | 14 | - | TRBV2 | TGTGCCAGCTCTGTCGGGGGGCGCGGCTATGGCTACACCTTC | CASSVGGRGYGYTF
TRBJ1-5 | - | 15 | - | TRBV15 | TGTGCCACCAGCGACCAGGGTAGCCACAATCAGCCCCAGCATTTT | CATSDQGSHNQPQHF
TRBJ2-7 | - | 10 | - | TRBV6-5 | TGTGCCAGCAGTTCCTCCCGGCAGTACTTC | CASSSSRQYF
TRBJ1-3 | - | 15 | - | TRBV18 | TGTGCCAGCTCACCCGGACTACTCTCTGGAAACACCGTATATTTT | CASSPGLLSGNTVYF
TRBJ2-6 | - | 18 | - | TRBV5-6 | TGTGCCAGCAGCTTGATACAGGAGATTCCCTCTGGGGCCAACGTCCTGACTTTC | CASSLIQEIPSGANVLTF
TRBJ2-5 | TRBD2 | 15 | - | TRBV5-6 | TGTGCCAGCAGCTCACCTCGGGGCGGGGGGGAGACCCAGTACTTC | CASSSPRGGGETQYF
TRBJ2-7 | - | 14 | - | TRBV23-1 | TGCGCCAGCAGTCAGGTTGAGGGCGGCGACGAGCAGTACTTC | CASSQVEGGDEQYF
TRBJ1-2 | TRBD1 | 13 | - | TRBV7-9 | TGTTTAGTTACAGGGGAAGCTAACTATGGCTACACCTTC | CLVTGEANYGYTF
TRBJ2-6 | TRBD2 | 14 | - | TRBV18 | TGTGCCACCCCCGGGAGGGCTGGGGCCAACGTCCTGACTTTC | CATPGRAGANVLTF
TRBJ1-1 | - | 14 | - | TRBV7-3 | TGTGCCAGCAGCCCTGGGGGGGTGGACACTGAAGCTTTCTTT | CASSPGGVDTEAFF
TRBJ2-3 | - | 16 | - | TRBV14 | TGTGCCAGCAGCCAACTCGTTTTGAGGAACACAGATACGCAGTATTTT | CASSQLVLRNTDTQYF
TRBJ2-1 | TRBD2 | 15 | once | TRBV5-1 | TGCGCCAGCAGTATTACTAGCGGGAGGGGGGATGAGCAGTTCTTC | CASSITSGRGDEQFF
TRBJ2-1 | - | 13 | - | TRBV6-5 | TGTGCCAGCAAACAGACGGCCTACAATGAGCAGTTCTTC | CASKQTAYNEQFF
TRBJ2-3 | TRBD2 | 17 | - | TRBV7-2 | TGTGCCAGCAGCTCCAAACGGGGGGAACCTAGCACAGATACGCAGTATTTT | CASSSKRGEPSTDTQYF
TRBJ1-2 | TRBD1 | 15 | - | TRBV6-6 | TGTGCCAGCAGTTACGTCCGGACAGGGTTAGATGGCTACACCTTC | CASSYVRTGLDGYTF
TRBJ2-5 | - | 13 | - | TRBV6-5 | TGTGCCAGCAGTATAAAGATCGGGGAGACCCAGTACTTC | CASSIKIGETQYF
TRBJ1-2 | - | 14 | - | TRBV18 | TGTGCCAGCTCACCTAAGGGGGAAGCGTATGGCTACACCTTC | CASSPKGEAYGYTF
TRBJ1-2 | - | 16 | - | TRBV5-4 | TGTGCCAGCAGCTTGGTAGGGGCTTCTACTCCTCCCGGCTACACCTTC | CASSLVGASTPPGYTF
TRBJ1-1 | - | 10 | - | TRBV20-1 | TGCAGTGCTAGCCGGGATGGAGCTTTCTTT | CSASRDGAFF
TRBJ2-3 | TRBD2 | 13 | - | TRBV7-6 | TGTGCCAGCAGTGGCGGGAGGAAGGATACGCAGTATTTT | CASSGGRKDTQYF
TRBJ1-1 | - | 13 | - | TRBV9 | TGTGCCAGCAGTCCGGGTCATTGGACTGAAGCTTTCTTT | CASSPGHWTEAFF